The source of this T cell receptor (beta chain) is a study of beta chain features in type 1 diabetes (dated by TCRdb to 2016 to 2019). As for the study more broadly: Mean age, gender distribution, total cell number and subset yield did not differ between patients and healthy donors. The study compared TCRB repertoires of sorted circulating CD4+ T cell subsets between recently diagnosed type 1 diabetes patients and matched healthy donors. A total of 90 million to 130 million sorted cells were examined across all samples, and a strong correlation was observed between cell number per subset and RNA yield. Naive and central memory subsets were obtained from all 30 or so donors, but regulatory and stem cell-like memory subsets were isolated from only 8 patients and roughly eight healthy donors. Broad study findings and their caveats: In all four CD4+ subsets, TCRB CDR3 length was moderately but significantly shorter in type 1 diabetes patients. Fewer insertions and more nucleotide deletions at VDJ recombination sites were observed in patients with type 1 diabetes, implying thymic rearrangement abnormalities. Because cDNA was sequenced instead of genomic DNA, highly expressing activated cells could be over-represented, though the groups showed no difference in activation or CD3 levels. Only small numbers of individuals were included in the HLA sub-analyses, which left unresolved whether HLA type had any influence on TCRB rearrangement. Naive, central memory and regulatory TCRB repertoires appeared more similar among patients than among healthy donors. Shorter templates might have been favored by PCR, but patient and control samples were amplified and corrected together, so both groups would have been affected equally by any skew.

To note about this clone: It has no known antigen specificity. The sample holds no much larger clone one base away, and base qualities are not on file.

Sequences SGHNT (CDR1) and YYREEE (CDR2) are obtained from the germline V gene (reference sequence). From cysteine to phenylalanine, the CDR3 is 14 amino acids long. Kept here is only the CDR3 DNA, which spans 42 bases and is read in frame from base 1. The V and J ends are trimmed by 0 bases and 11 bases, leaving 15 bases between them. The entire isolated RNA was reverse transcribed using the High Capacity cDNA Reverse Transcription Kit, and thus expressed TCRB transcripts were sequenced. Naive, central memory and regulatory T cell samples underwent deep immunoSEQ sequencing, averaging about 3.57 million total reads per sample. Sorted cells were lysed in RLT buffer, and RNA was extracted using DNase-treated RNeasy Micro or Mini kits according to cell number. To prevent cross-contamination, every cell subset was processed on its own, while patient and healthy donor samples were processed together. The immunoSEQ multiplex PCR was used to amplify TCRB sequences from cDNA, yielding 87-bp fragments that span the CDR3 region. Sequencing of the amplicons was done on the Illumina HiSeq platform. The paper's data handling went like this. Synthetic template baselines were used to correct PCR bias computationally, reads within Hamming distance 2 were collapsed, and singletons that could not be merged were discarded. Reads were aligned against IMGT so that V, D and J genes, CDR3 length and insertions or deletions at six rearrangement sites could be assigned. Within each subset, clonotype counts were normalized to sorted cell number, and only after that were true diversity and Gini coefficients computed with the tcR R package. Repertoire sharing was quantified using the overlap coefficient calculated on TCRB nucleotide sequences. TCRdb holds this immuneACCESS table with in-frame rearrangements only. Some clones are missing; in checked studies, unresolved V genes explain under half, and the rest has no known cause. D and trimming were read from the DNA, whereas the V and J calls and clone size are those reported in that table. The sample data list approximately 170,000 clones, and 7.8% of these were observed just once. Together, the top ten hold about 0.9% of the sample.

Each donor gave one peripheral blood draw, around 100 mL on average, collected into heparinised tubes. Using a panel that included CD45RO, CCR7, CD25, CD127, CD95 and CD27, naive, central memory, regulatory and stem cell-like memory CD4+ T cells were sorted on a BD FACSAria II. Every sorted population had a purity above 98%. Right away, PBMCs were isolated by Lymphoprep density gradient centrifugation and were stained directly, with no culture step. To minimize batch effects, samples were stained and sorted in pairs, one healthy donor with one patient per experiment. The rearrangement combines TRBV5-4 with TRBJ2-4, and possibly TRBD1, on 7 matching bases. The receptor's source is a woman in her 40s with type 1 diabetes. The sequencing input was central memory CD4+ T cells from blood. The base sequence is TGTGCCAGCAGCTTGGACACAGGGGAGGTCGTTCAGTACTTC. Translated, it gives CASSLDTGEVVQYF.